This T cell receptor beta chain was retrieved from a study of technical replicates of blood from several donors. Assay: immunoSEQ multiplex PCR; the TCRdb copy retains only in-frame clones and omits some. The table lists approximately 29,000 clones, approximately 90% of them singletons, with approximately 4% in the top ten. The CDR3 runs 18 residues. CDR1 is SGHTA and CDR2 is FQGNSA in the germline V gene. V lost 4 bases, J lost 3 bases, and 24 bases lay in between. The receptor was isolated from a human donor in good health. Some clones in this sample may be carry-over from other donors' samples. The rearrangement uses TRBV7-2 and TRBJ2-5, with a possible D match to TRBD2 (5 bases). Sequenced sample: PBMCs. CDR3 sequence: CASSSPVVGAILEETQYF. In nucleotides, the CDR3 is TGTGCCAGCAGCTCCCCGGTGGTGGGAGCCATTTTAGAAGAGACCCAGTACTTC.